The clone carrying this T cell receptor (beta chain) came up a few times. This sample was included in a study of blood T cell repertoires in COVID-19. The repertoire was sequenced with immunoSEQ multiplex PCR; TCRdb's copy has only in-frame clones and lacks some. The sample has about 200,000 clones; under 90% are singletons. The J segment lost 4 bases and the V segment lost 6 bases, leaving 3 bases of the junction unmatched. The CDR3 is 14 residues long. The germline CDR1 and CDR2 sequences are SGHAT and FQNNGV. The chain has TRBV11-2 and TRBJ2-5; 12 positions agree with TRBD2. The sequence came from a man older than 75 with acute or convalescent COVID-19. The specimen sequenced was peripheral blood. CDR3 loop: CASRRGLAGETQYF. In DNA, the CDR3 is TGTGCCAGCAGAAGGGGACTAGCGGGAGAGACCCAGTACTTC.